This entry is about one T cell receptor (beta chain). The antigen is undetermined. These data are taken from a study of CD8 T cells in Susac syndrome. Background on the study: Treatment status at blood draw for the Susac syndrome patients was therapy-naive, corticosteroids, or intravenous immunoglobulin alone. General study points: In Susac syndrome, CD4+ T cell repertoires lacked any clonal expansion.

Looked up from germline, CDR1 is LNHDA and CDR2 is SQIVND (reference sequence). The CDR3 runs to 14 residues. Trimming took 1 base from V and 1 from J, leaving 7 bases between them. RNA amounts of roughly 0.45 to 1 ug underwent reverse transcription with random hexamers. TCRdb redid the calling of the immunoSEQ multiplex PCR reads with MiXCR, one entry per CDR3 protein. Of 150,000 to 180,000 distinct CDR3 sequences detected, about 95% appear once; the ten largest clones hold 0.16%. The receptor was isolated from a human donor with Susac syndrome. The rearrangement links TRBV19 to TRBJ1-1; D gene ambiguous. Sequencing was carried out using CD4+ T cells from PBMCs. As DNA, the CDR3 is TGTGCCAGTAGTATAGGGCAGCCGAACACTGAAGCTTTCTTT. Translating gives CASSIGQPNTEAFF.